This is a list of T cell receptor beta chains from one sample in a study of technical replicates of blood from a handful of donors. This table comes from immunoSEQ multiplex PCR, and its TCRdb copy is limited to in-frame clones, with some not included. The table shows fewer than 90,000 clones, with approximately 94% occurring only once. Input material: T cells isolated from PBMCs. These receptors were collected from a human donor in good health. CDR3s include the opening cysteine and the closing phenylalanine or tryptophan. A D gene is named only where the DNA matches it firmly. Expanded clones are given a class, and other clones once, few, many or no size at all.

clone size,D gene,V gene,J gene,CDR3 protein,CDR3 DNA
NA,NA,TRBV7-9,TRBJ2-3,CASSLATGGSTDTQYF,TGTGCCAGCAGCTTAGCGACAGGCGGTAGCACAGATACGCAGTATTTT
NA,NA,TRBV11-3,TRBJ2-1,CASSFDTEQFF,TGTGCCAGCAGCTTCGACACCGAGCAGTTCTTC
NA,NA,TRBV5-4,TRBJ1-4,CASSLAQQGGEKLFF,TGTGCCAGCAGCTTGGCCCAACAAGGGGGTGAAAAACTGTTTTTT
NA,TRBD1,TRBV5-4,TRBJ2-7,CASSPGQGNSYEQYF,TGTGCCAGCAGTCCAGGACAGGGGAACTCCTACGAGCAGTACTTC
NA,TRBD1,TRBV9,TRBJ1-3,CASSVSPTGAGNTIYF,TGTGCCAGCAGCGTATCTCCGACAGGGGCTGGAAACACCATATATTTT
NA,NA,TRBV29-1,TRBJ2-3,CSVRIGHSTDTQYF,TGCAGCGTCCGAATCGGACATTCCACAGATACGCAGTATTTT
NA,TRBD1,TRBV5-1,TRBJ2-7,CASSLARGPYEQYF,TGCGCCAGCAGCTTGGCTAGGGGGCCCTACGAGCAGTACTTC
NA,NA,TRBV2,TRBJ1-1,CASCRGNTEAFF,TGTGCCAGCTGCAGGGGAAACACTGAAGCTTTCTTT
NA,NA,TRBV5-1,TRBJ2-5,CASSLEGSPRRETQYF,TGCGCCAGCAGCTTGGAGGGCAGTCCTAGGAGGGAGACCCAGTACTTC
NA,TRBD1,TRBV19,TRBJ2-4,CASSTPRTGGSSLQYF,TGTGCCAGTAGTACTCCTCGGACAGGGGGAAGTTCGCTTCAGTACTTC
NA,NA,TRBV5-1,TRBJ2-2,CASSLEGGLSTGELFF,TGCGCCAGCAGCTTGGAGGGCGGGCTAAGCACCGGGGAGCTGTTTTTT
NA,NA,TRBV5-1,TRBJ1-1,CASSLGGVNTEAFF,TGCGCCAGCAGCTTGGGGGGGGTGAACACTGAAGCTTTCTTT
few,NA,TRBV9,TRBJ1-1,CASSVQMNTEAFF,TGTGCCAGCAGCGTTCAGATGAACACTGAAGCTTTCTTT
NA,NA,TRBV5-4,TRBJ2-1,CASSLYNEQFF,TGTGCCAGCAGCCTCTACAATGAGCAGTTCTTC
NA,NA,TRBV19,TRBJ1-1,CASSSRSLSNTEAFF,TGTGCCAGTAGTTCACGGAGCCTATCGAACACTGAAGCTTTCTTT
NA,TRBD2,TRBV10-3,TRBJ2-3,CAISSSGSTDTQYF,TGTGCCATCAGTTCTAGCGGGAGTACAGATACGCAGTATTTT
NA,NA,TRBV6-1,TRBJ2-1,CASSDLDRLSDEQFF,TGTGCCAGCAGTGATTTAGACAGGTTATCTGATGAGCAGTTCTTC
NA,TRBD2,TRBV5-1,TRBJ2-2,CASSPPGLAGTGELFF,TGCGCCAGCAGCCCGCCGGGACTAGCGGGAACAGGGGAGCTGTTTTTT
few,TRBD1,TRBV5-1,TRBJ2-7,CASSLGQGRAYEQYF,TGCGCCAGCAGCCTCGGACAGGGACGAGCCTACGAGCAGTACTTC
NA,NA,TRBV15,TRBJ2-7,CATSRDRGHNYEQYF,TGTGCCACCAGCAGAGATCGGGGACACAACTACGAGCAGTACTTC
NA,NA,TRBV6-1,TRBJ1-4,CASSIANEKLFF,TGTGCCAGCAGCATAGCCAATGAAAAACTGTTTTTT
NA,NA,TRBV27,TRBJ1-5,CASSSHRSGNQPQHF,TGTGCCAGCAGTTCCCACCGGTCGGGCAATCAGCCCCAGCATTTT
NA,NA,TRBV19,TRBJ1-4,CASSTRIMRDNEKLFF,TGTGCCAGTAGTACTAGAATTATGAGGGATAATGAAAAACTGTTTTTT
NA,TRBD1,TRBV5-1,TRBJ2-7,CASQTGDDEQYF,TGCGCCAGCCAGACAGGGGACGACGAGCAGTACTTC
NA,TRBD1,TRBV9,TRBJ1-4,CASSARTGRDEKLFF,TGTGCCAGCAGCGCCAGGACAGGGAGGGATGAAAAACTGTTTTTT
NA,NA,TRBV7-9,TRBJ1-1,CASSPTQGSEAFF,TGTGCCAGCAGCCCGACGCAGGGTTCTGAAGCTTTCTTT
NA,TRBD2,TRBV28,TRBJ2-7,CASKEASGGTYEQYF,TGTGCCAGCAAAGAGGCTAGCGGGGGAACCTACGAGCAGTACTTC
NA,NA,TRBV18,TRBJ1-5,CASSIGVHNQPQHF,TGTGCCAGCTCGATCGGGGTGCACAATCAGCCCCAGCATTTT
once,NA,TRBV30,TRBJ2-4,CAWTRGTKNIQYF,TGTGCCTGGACTAGGGGGACGAAAAACATTCAGTACTTC
NA,NA,TRBV7-8,TRBJ1-3,CASSPTVPRGNTIYF,TGTGCCAGCAGCCCAACAGTTCCTCGGGGAAACACCATATATTTT
once,NA,TRBV6-5,TRBJ1-2,CASSAFGTGGYGYTF,TGTGCCAGCAGTGCTTTCGGGACGGGGGGCTATGGCTACACCTTC
NA,TRBD1,TRBV29-1,TRBJ2-7,CSVEGGTGRDYEQYF,TGCAGCGTTGAAGGGGGGACAGGCAGGGATTACGAGCAGTACTTC
NA,NA,TRBV5-8,TRBJ1-5,CASSLALKNQPQHF,TGTGCCAGCAGCTTGGCACTGAAGAATCAGCCCCAGCATTTT
NA,TRBD2,TRBV7-6,TRBJ2-1,CASSYSSGSWGYNEQFF,TGTGCCAGCAGCTATTCTAGCGGGAGTTGGGGTTACAATGAGCAGTTCTTC
NA,TRBD2,TRBV6-1,TRBJ2-7,CASSEARGRGIYEQYF,TGTGCCAGCAGTGAAGCGCGAGGGAGGGGAATCTACGAGCAGTACTTC
NA,NA,TRBV4-2,TRBJ2-1,CASSQEGRTVRDEQFF,TGTGCCAGCAGCCAAGAAGGAAGAACCGTTCGGGATGAGCAGTTCTTC
NA,TRBD1,TRBV7-3,TRBJ1-1,CASSLKGGQGAFF,TGTGCCAGCAGCTTAAAGGGGGGACAGGGAGCTTTCTTT
once,TRBD2,TRBV6-4,TRBJ2-1,CASSPLPGGGNEQFF,TGTGCCAGCAGCCCACTTCCGGGAGGAGGGAATGAGCAGTTCTTC
NA,NA,TRBV29-1,TRBJ2-5,CSRTPDPQQTDYQETQYF,TGCAGCCGCACACCTGACCCCCAACAGACAGACTACCAAGAGACCCAGTACTTC
NA,NA,TRBV28,TRBJ1-4,CASSQWGREGFATNEKLFF,TGTGCCAGCAGCCAATGGGGCAGGGAAGGGTTTGCAACTAATGAAAAACTGTTTTTT
NA,TRBD1,TRBV11-3,TRBJ2-3,CASSSRDRGRTQYF,TGTGCCAGCAGCTCCCGGGACAGGGGGAGGACGCAGTATTTT
NA,TRBD1,TRBV9,TRBJ1-1,CASSVEGQGSEAFF,TGTGCCAGCAGCGTAGAGGGACAGGGGTCTGAAGCTTTCTTT
NA,NA,TRBV11-3,TRBJ2-7,CASSFSLYEQYF,TGTGCCAGCAGTTTCAGTCTCTACGAGCAGTACTTC
NA,TRBD1,TRBV19,TRBJ2-1,CASSFLGTGDNEQFF,TGTGCCAGTAGTTTCCTCGGGACAGGCGACAATGAGCAGTTCTTC
NA,TRBD2,TRBV10-3,TRBJ2-7,CAISERFGLAGGEQYF,TGTGCCATCAGTGAGAGGTTCGGGCTAGCGGGAGGAGAGCAGTACTTC
NA,TRBD2,TRBV27,TRBJ2-1,CASSTSRAGGPYEQFF,TGTGCCAGCAGTACCTCCAGAGCGGGAGGGCCATATGAGCAGTTCTTC
NA,NA,TRBV29-1,TRBJ1-3,CSVVLSTYTIYF,TGCAGCGTCGTTTTGAGCACCTACACCATATATTTT
once,TRBD1,TRBV27,TRBJ1-1,CASSFQSPGTGNTEAFF,TGTGCCAGCAGTTTCCAAAGTCCCGGGACAGGAAACACTGAAGCTTTCTTT
NA,NA,TRBV9,TRBJ2-1,CASSVDEGSSYNEQFF,TGTGCCAGCAGCGTAGATGAAGGGAGCTCCTACAATGAGCAGTTCTTC
once,NA,TRBV11-2,TRBJ2-2,CASRMGGTGELFF,TGTGCCAGTAGGATGGGGGGCACCGGGGAGCTGTTTTTT
NA,NA,TRBV7-8,TRBJ1-1,CASSRRGLMNTEAFF,TGTGCCAGCAGCCGACGGGGACTTATGAACACTGAAGCTTTCTTT
once,TRBD1,TRBV7-9,TRBJ2-7,CASSSKAGQGRNEQYF,TGTGCCAGCAGCTCTAAGGCGGGACAGGGGAGGAACGAGCAGTACTTC
NA,NA,TRBV30,TRBJ1-5,CAWRPGGGNQPQHF,TGTGCCTGGAGACCGGGGGGCGGAAATCAGCCCCAGCATTTT
NA,NA,TRBV29-1,TRBJ2-2,CSASRASNTGELFF,TGCAGCGCGTCGCGGGCCTCAAACACCGGGGAGCTGTTTTTT
NA,TRBD2,TRBV28,TRBJ2-7,CASSPRGEDWEQYF,TGTGCCAGCAGTCCTCGGGGGGAGGATTGGGAGCAGTACTTC
NA,TRBD1,TRBV9,TRBJ1-1,CASRARDRDTEAFF,TGTGCCAGCAGAGCCCGGGACAGGGACACTGAAGCTTTCTTT
NA,NA,TRBV6-6,TRBJ2-1,CASMGRGSYNEQFF,TGTGCCAGCATGGGTCGCGGCAGCTACAATGAGCAGTTCTTC
NA,TRBD2,TRBV4-1,TRBJ2-2,CASSQEAGTGELFF,TGCGCCAGCAGCCAAGAAGCGGGAACCGGGGAGCTGTTTTTT
few,NA,TRBV10-3,TRBJ1-5,CAIGQNNQPQHF,TGTGCCATCGGGCAGAACAATCAGCCCCAGCATTTT